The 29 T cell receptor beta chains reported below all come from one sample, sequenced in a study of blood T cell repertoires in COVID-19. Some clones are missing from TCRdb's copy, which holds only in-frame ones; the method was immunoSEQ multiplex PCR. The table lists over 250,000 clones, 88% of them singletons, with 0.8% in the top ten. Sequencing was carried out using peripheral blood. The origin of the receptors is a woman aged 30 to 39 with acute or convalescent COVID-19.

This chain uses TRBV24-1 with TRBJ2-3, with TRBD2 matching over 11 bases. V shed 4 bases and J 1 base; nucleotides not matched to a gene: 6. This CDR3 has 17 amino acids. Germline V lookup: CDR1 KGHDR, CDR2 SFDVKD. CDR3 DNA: TGTGCCACCAGTGACCCCGGGACTAGCGGAGGCACAGATACGCAGTATTTT. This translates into CATSDPGTSGGTDTQYF.

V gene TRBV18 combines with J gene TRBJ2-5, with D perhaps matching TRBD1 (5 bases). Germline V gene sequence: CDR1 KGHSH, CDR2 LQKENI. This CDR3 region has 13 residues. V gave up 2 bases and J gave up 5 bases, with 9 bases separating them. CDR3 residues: CASSPAGMETQYF. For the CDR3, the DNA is TGTGCCAGCTCACCAGCAGGGATGGAGACCCAGTACTTC.

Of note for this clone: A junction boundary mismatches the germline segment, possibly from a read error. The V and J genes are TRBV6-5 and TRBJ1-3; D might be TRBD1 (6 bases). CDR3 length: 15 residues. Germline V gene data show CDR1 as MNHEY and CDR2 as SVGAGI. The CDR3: CASSDSQGSGNTIYF. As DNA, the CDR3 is TGTGCCAGCAGTGACTCACAGGGCTCTGGAAACACCATATATTTT.

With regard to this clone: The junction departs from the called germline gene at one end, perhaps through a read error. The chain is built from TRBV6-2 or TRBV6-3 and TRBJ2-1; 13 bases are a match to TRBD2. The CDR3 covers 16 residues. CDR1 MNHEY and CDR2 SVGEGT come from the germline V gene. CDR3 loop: CASSYSMTSGRTEPFF. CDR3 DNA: TGTGCCAGCAGTTACTCGATGACTAGCGGGAGGACGGAGCCGTTCTTC.

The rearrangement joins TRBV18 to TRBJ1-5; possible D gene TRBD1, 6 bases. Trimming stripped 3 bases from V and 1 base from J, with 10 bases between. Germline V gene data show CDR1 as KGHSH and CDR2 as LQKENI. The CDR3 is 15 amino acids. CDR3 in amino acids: CASSPRGGSNQPQHF. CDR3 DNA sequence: TGTGCCAGCTCACCGAGGGGGGGAAGCAATCAGCCCCAGCATTTT.

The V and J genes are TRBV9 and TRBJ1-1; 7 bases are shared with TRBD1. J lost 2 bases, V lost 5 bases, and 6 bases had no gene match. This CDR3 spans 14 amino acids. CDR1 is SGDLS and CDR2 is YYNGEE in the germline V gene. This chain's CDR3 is CASSFGQVNTEAFF. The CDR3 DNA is TGTGCCAGCAGTTTTGGACAGGTCAACACTGAAGCTTTCTTT.

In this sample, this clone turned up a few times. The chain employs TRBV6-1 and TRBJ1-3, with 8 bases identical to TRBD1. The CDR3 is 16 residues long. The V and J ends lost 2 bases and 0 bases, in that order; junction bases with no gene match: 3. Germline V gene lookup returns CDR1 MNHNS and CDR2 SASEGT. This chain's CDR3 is CASSEQGASSGNTIYF. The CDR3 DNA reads TGTGCCAGCAGTGAACAGGGGGCTTCCTCTGGAAACACCATATATTTT.

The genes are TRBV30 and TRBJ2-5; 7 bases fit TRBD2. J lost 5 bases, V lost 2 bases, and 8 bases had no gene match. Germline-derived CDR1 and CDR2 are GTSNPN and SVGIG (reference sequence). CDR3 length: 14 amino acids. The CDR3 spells CAWSLGLPGETQYF. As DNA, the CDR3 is TGTGCCTGGAGTCTGGGACTACCTGGGGAGACCCAGTACTTC.

CDR3 loop: CASSYQGAIEQYF. The CDR3 DNA sequence: TGTGCCAGCAGTTACCAGGGGGCCATTGAGCAGTACTTC. The gene calls are TRBV6-5 and TRBJ2-7, with 8 bases lining up with TRBD1. Germline loops: CDR1 MNHEY, CDR2 SVGAGI. The CDR3 is 13 amino acids. The junction had 4 bases not matched to a gene; V was cut back by 2 bases and J by 7 bases.

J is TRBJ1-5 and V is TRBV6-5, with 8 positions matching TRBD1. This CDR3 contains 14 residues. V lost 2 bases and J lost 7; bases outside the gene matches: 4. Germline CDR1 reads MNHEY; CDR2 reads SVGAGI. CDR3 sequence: CASSYDRGGQPQHF. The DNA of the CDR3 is TGTGCCAGCAGTTACGACAGGGGCGGACAGCCCCAGCATTTT.

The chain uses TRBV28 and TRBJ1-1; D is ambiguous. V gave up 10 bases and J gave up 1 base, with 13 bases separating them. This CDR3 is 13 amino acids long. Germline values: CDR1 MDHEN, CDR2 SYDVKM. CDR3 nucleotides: TGTGCCACCCACATAGAGGGGAACACTGAAGCTTTCTTT. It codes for CATHIEGNTEAFF.

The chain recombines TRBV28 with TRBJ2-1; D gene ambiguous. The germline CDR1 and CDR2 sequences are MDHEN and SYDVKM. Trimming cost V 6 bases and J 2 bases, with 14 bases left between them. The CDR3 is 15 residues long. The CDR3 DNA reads TGTGCCAGCAGGTCCTCGGGTTTGCCCTACAATGAGCAGTTCTTC. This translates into CASRSSGLPYNEQFF.

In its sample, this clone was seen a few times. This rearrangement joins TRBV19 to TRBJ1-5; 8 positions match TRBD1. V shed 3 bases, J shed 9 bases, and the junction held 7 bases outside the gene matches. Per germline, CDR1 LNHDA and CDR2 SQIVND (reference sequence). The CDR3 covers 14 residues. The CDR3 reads CASSINPTGVPQHF. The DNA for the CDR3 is TGTGCCAGTAGTATTAACCCGACAGGGGTGCCCCAGCATTTT.

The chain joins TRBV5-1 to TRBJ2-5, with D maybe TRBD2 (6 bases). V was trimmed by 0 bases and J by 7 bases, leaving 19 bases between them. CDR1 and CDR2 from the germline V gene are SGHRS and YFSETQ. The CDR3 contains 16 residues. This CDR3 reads CASSLVWEAPPRTQYF. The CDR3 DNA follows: TGCGCCAGCAGCTTGGTATGGGAGGCCCCACCCCGGACCCAGTACTTC.

CDR3 in amino acids: CASGSGVGQGANEQFF. CDR3 DNA sequence: TGTGCCAGCGGTTCAGGTGTAGGACAGGGGGCAAATGAGCAGTTCTTC. This chain joins TRBV6-4 and TRBJ2-1, with 11 nucleotides matching TRBD1. This CDR3 contains 16 residues. The germline V gene encodes CDR1 MRHNA and CDR2 SNTAGT. Germline trimming cut 8 bases from V and 7 bases from J; bases unmatched to any gene: 13.

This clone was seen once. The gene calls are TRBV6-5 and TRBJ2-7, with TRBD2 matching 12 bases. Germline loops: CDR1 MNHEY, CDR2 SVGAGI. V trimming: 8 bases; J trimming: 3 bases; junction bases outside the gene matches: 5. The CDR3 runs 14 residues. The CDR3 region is CASVRLAGVYEQYF. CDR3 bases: TGTGCCAGCGTTAGACTAGCGGGAGTCTACGAGCAGTACTTC.

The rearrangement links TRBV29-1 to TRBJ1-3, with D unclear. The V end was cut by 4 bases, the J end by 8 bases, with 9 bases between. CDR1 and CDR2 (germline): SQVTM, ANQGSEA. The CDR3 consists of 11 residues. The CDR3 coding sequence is TGCAGCGTTGTTAGTCGGGACACCATATATTTT. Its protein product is CSVVSRDTIYF.

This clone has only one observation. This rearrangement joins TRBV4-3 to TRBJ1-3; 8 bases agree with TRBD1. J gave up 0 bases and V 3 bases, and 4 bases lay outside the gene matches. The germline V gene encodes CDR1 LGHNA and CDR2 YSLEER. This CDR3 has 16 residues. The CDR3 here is CASSQGQVISGNTIYF. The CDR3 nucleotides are TGCGCCAGCAGCCAGGGACAGGTGATCTCTGGAAACACCATATATTTT.

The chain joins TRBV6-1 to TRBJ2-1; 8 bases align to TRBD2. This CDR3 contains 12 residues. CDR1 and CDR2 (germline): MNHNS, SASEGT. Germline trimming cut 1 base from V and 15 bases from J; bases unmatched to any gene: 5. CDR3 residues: CASSEVSGSLFF. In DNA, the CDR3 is TGTGCCAGCAGTGAAGTGAGCGGGAGTTTGTTCTTC.

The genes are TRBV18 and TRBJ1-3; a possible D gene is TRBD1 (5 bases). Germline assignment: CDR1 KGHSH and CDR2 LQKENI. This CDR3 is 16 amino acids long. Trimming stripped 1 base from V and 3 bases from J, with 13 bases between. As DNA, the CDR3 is TGTGCCAGCTCACCACTGGACACTAACTTTGGAAACACCATATATTTT. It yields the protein CASSPLDTNFGNTIYF.

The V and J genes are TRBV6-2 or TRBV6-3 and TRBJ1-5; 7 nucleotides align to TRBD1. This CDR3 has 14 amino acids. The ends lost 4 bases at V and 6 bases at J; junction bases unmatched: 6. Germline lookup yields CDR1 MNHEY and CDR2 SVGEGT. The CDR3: CASSSRGIGQPQHF. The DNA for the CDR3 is TGTGCCAGCAGTTCCAGGGGGATTGGTCAGCCCCAGCATTTT.

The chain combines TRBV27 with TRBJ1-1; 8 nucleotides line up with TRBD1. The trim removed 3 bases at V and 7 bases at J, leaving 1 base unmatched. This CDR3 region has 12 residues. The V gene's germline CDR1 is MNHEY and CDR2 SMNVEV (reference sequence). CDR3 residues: CASSFDRGEAFF. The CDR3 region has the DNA TGTGCCAGCAGTTTCGACAGGGGTGAAGCTTTCTTT.

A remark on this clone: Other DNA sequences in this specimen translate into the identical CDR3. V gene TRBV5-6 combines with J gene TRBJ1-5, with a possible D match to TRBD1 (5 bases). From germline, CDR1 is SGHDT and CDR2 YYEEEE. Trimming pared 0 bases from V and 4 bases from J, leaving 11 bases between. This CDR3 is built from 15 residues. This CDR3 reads CASSLEGVGNQPQHF. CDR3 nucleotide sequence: TGTGCCAGCAGCTTGGAAGGGGTGGGTAATCAGCCCCAGCATTTT. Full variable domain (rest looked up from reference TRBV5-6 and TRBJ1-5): DAGVTQSPTHLIKTRGQQVTLRCSPKSGHDTVSWYQQALGQGPQFIFQYYEEEERQRGNFPDRFSGHQFPNYSSELNVNALLLGDSALYLCASSLEGVGNQPQHFGDGTRLSIL.

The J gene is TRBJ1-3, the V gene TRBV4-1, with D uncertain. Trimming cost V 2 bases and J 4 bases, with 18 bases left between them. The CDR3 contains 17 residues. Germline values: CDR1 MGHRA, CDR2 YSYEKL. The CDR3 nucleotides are TGCGCCAGCAGCCAAACACCTTACCAGGTCGGAGGAAACACCATATATTTT. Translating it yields CASSQTPYQVGGNTIYF.

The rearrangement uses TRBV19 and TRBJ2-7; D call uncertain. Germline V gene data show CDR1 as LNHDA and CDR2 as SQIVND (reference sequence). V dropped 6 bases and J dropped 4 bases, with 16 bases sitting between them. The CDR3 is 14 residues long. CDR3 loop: CASRGYGLTYEQYF. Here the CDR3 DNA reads TGTGCCAGTAGGGGCTATGGGTTGACGTACGAGCAGTACTTC. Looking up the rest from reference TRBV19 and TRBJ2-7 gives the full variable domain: DGGITQSPKYLFRKEGQNVTLSCEQNLNHDAMYWYRQDPGQGLRLIYYSQIVNDFQKGDIAEGYSVSREKKESFPLTVTSAQKNPTAFYLCASRGYGLTYEQYFGPGTRLTVT.

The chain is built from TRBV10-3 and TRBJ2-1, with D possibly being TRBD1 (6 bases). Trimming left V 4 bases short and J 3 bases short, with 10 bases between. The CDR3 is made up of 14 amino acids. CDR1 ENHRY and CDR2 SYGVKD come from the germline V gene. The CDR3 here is CAISASRGYNEQFF. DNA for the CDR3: TGTGCCATCAGTGCATCCAGGGGCTACAATGAGCAGTTCTTC.

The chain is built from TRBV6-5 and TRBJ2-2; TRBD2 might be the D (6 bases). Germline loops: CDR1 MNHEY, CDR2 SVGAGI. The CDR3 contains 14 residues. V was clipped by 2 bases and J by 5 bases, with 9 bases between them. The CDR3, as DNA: TGTGCCAGCAGTTACGTTCGGGGGACCGGGGAGCTGTTTTTT. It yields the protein CASSYVRGTGELFF.

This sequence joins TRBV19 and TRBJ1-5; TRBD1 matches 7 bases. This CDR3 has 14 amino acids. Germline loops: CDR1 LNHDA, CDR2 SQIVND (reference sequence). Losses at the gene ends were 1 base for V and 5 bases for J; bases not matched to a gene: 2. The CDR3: CASSIGTGDQPQHF. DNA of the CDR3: TGTGCCAGTAGTATAGGGACAGGAGATCAGCCCCAGCATTTT.

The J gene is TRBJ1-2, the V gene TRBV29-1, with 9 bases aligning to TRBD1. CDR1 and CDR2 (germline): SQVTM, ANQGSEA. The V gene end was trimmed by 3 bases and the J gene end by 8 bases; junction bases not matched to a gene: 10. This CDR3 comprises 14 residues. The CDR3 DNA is TGCAGCGTTGACCCGGCCGGGACAGGGATCGGCTACACCTTC. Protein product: CSVDPAGTGIGYTF.